The text below deals with one TCR beta chain. The sample originates from a study of blood T cell repertoires in COVID-19. For the study at large: Spain, Italy and the United States supplied samples that represented acute and convalescent COVID-19. From T cells, B-cell-depleted T cells, or PBMCs came the material, which was cDNA or gDNA.

The data were produced by immunoSEQ multiplex PCR, yet TCRdb's version contains in-frame clones alone and is incomplete. The repertoire holds about 300,000 clones, with approximately 90% as singletons. Self-reported history from a screening survey and questionnaire set each donor's cohort. The origin of this receptor is a woman aged 25 to 39 who had recovered from COVID-19. The sequenced sample consisted of PBMCs or T cells enriched from blood (not recorded which).

DNA for the CDR3: TGTGCCAGCAGCTACACCCCAGGGGTAGGGTATGGCTACACCTTC. This codes for CASSYTPGVGYGYTF. This chain connects TRBV6-5 to TRBJ1-2; possibly TRBD1 for D (6 bases). V lost 6 bases and J 5 bases, leaving 19 bases between the germline ends. This CDR3 has 15 amino acids. Germline CDR1 and CDR2: MNHEY and SVGAGI.